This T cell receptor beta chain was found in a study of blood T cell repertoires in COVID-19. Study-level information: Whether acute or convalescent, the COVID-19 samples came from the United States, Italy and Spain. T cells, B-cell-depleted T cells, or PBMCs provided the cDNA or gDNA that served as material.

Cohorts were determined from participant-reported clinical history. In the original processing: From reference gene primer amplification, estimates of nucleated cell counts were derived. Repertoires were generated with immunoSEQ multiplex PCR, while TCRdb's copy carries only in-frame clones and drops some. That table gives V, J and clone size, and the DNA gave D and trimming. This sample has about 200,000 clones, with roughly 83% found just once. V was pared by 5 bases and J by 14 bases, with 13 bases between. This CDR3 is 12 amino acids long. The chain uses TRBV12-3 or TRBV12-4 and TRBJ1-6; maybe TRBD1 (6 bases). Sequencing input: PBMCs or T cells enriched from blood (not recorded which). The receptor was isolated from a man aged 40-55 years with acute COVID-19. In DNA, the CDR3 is TGTGCCAGCAGTAGCCAGGGGCTCACCCTCCACTTT. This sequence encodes CASSSQGLTLHF.